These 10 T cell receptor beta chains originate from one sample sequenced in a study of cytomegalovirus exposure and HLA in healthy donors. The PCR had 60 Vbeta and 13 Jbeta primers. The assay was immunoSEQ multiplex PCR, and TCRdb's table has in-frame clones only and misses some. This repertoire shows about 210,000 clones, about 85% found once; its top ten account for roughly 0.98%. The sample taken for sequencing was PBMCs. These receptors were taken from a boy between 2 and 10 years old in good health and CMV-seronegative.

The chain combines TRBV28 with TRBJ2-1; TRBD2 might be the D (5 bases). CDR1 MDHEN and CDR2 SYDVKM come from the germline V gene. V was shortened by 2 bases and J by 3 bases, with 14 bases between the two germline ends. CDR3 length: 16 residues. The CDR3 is CASSLPQPGFYNEQFF. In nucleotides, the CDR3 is TGTGCCAGCAGTTTACCCCAACCGGGATTCTACAATGAGCAGTTCTTC.

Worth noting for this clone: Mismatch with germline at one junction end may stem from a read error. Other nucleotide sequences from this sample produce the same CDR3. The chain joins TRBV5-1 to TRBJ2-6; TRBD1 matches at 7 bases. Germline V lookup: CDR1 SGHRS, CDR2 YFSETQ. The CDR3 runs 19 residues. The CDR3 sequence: CASGDRAARLNSRANVLTF. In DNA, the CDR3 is TGCGCCAGTGGAGACAGGGCAGCACGTCTTAACTCTAGGGCCAACGTCCTGACTTTC.

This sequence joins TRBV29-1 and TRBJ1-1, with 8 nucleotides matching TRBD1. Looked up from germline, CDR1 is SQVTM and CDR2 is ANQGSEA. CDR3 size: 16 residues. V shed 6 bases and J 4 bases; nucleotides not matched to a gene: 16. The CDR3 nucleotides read TGCAGCGTAAGGGGTCTTCAACAGGGGGGTGTCACTGAAGCTTTCTTT. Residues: CSVRGLQQGGVTEAFF.

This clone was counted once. Written as DNA, the CDR3 is TGTGCCAGCAACGCGGGGGGCGGCTGGACCGGGGAGCTGTTTTTT. Its translation: CASNAGGGWTGELFF. The J gene is TRBJ2-2, the V gene TRBV13; 8 bases agree with TRBD2. This CDR3 has 15 amino acids. V lost 7 bases, J lost 5 bases, and 9 bases stayed unmatched. Germline lookup yields CDR1 PRHDT and CDR2 FYEKMQ (reference sequence).

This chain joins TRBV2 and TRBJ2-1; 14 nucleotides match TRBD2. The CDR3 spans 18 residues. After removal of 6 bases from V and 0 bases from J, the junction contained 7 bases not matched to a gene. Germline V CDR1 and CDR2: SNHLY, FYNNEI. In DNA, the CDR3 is TGTGCCAGCAGCGAGGGACTAGCGGGAGCCCTCTCCTACAATGAGCAGTTCTTC. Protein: CASSEGLAGALSYNEQFF.

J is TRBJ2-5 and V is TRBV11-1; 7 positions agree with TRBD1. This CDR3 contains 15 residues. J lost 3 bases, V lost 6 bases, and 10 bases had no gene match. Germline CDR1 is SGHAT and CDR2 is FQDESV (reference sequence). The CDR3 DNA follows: TGTGCCAGCAGTCTGGGTCCGGGACAGAAAGAGACCCAGTACTTC. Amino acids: CASSLGPGQKETQYF.

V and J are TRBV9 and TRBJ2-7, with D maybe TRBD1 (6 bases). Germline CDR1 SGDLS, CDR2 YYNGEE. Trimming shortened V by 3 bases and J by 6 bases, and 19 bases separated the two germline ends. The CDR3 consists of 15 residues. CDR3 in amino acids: CASSGKPGHGSEQYF. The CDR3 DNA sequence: TGTGCCAGCAGCGGAAAACCGGGACACGGGTCCGAGCAGTACTTC.

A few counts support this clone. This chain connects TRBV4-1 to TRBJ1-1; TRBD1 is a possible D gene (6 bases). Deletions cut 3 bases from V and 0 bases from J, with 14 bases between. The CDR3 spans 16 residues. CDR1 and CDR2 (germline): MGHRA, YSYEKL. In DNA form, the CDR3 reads TGCGCCAGCAGCCACCTCCGGGACAAGCTGAACACTGAAGCTTTCTTT. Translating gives CASSHLRDKLNTEAFF.

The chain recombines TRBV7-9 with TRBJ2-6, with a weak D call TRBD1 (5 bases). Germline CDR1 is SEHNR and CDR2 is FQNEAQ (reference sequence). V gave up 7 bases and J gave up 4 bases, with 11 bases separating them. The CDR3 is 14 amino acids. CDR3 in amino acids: CASTPWGGANVLTF. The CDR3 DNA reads TGTGCCAGCACCCCCTGGGGCGGGGCCAACGTCCTGACTTTC.

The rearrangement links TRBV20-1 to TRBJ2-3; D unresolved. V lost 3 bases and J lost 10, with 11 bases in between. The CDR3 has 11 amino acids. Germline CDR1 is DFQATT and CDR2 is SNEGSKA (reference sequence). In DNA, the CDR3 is TGCAGTGCTAGGCATCTATCGGCGCAGTATTTT. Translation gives CSARHLSAQYF.